This T cell receptor (beta chain) is drawn from a study of blood T cell repertoires in COVID-19. Study-wide background: Sites in the United States, Italy and Spain provided acute and convalescent COVID-19 samples. The cDNA or gDNA used as material had been derived from T cells, B-cell-depleted T cells, or PBMCs.

Original analysis: Nucleated cell counts were estimated from reference gene primer amplification. The method was immunoSEQ multiplex PCR; TCRdb's version includes in-frame clones alone and lacks a portion of them. V and J calls plus clone size are reproduced from that table; the DNA served to infer D and trimming. The table lists hundreds of thousands of clones, 80% to 85% of them singletons. CDR1 is SGHNT and CDR2 is YYREEE in the germline V gene (reference sequence). This CDR3 is 13 amino acids long. V lost 0 bases and J 8 bases, leaving 6 bases between the germline ends. The origin of this receptor is a woman aged 60-75 years with active or convalescent COVID-19. The sequencing sample was made of peripheral blood. This sequence joins TRBV5-4 and TRBJ1-6; D unresolved. CDR3 nucleotide sequence: TGTGCCAGCAGCTTGGACAGATATTCACCCCTCCACTTT. It specifies CASSLDRYSPLHF.